Listed below are T cell receptor beta chains from one sample, sequenced in a study of T-cell reconstitution after alpha-beta-depleted transplantation in children. TCRdb reprocessed the PCR reads via MiXCR and lists one record per CDR3 protein. The table has some 190,000 distinct CDR3 sequences, around 10% seen once; the top ten hold about 13%. The sample here was PBMCs, taken before TCRalphabeta/CD19-depleted stem cell transplant. The receptors here all came from a boy aged 2-9 years with acute myeloid leukemia, due to receive a stem cell transplant. Both conserved end residues are part of each CDR3. Fields, in order: V gene, D gene, J gene, clone size, CDR3 DNA, CDR3 protein. A D gene is named only where the DNA matches it firmly. Rows give clone size only sometimes, using once, few, many, or a class for an expanded clone.

>TRBV6-5|TRBD2|TRBJ2-1|many
TGTGCCAGCAGTTATATGACGGGGGGGCCGGGGAATGAGCAGTTCTTC
CASSYMTGGPGNEQFF
>TRBV2|.|TRBJ1-2|many
TGTGCCAGCAGCCCTGCGGACAGCCATGGCTACACCTTC
CASSPADSHGYTF
>TRBV11-2|TRBD1|TRBJ2-1|few
TGTGCCAGCAGCCCCGGGACAGGTCCGTTCGGTGAGCAGTTCTTC
CASSPGTGPFGEQFF
>TRBV5-1|.|TRBJ2-2|many
TGCGCCAGCAGATCGGGGTTTTCCGGGGAGCTGTTTTTT
CASRSGFSGELFF
>TRBV11-1|.|TRBJ2-4|.
TGTGCCAGCAGCTCTCCAAGGGGACGTCCAGACTTAGCCAAAAACATTCAGTACTTC
CASSSPRGRPDLAKNIQYF
>TRBV20-1|.|TRBJ1-2|many
TGCAGTGCTAGAGGCGGCGGGGCCAACTATGGCTACACCTTC
CSARGGGANYGYTF
>TRBV10-3|.|TRBJ1-2|many
TGTGCCATCAGTGACTCGGAGGTGGGCGCCTATGGCTACACCTTC
CAISDSEVGAYGYTF
>TRBV7-9|.|TRBJ2-7|many
TGTGCCAGCAGCACAAAGACCGGGACCGCCCCCTACGAGCAGTACTTC
CASSTKTGTAPYEQYF
>TRBV6-5|.|TRBJ2-7|many
TGTGCCAGCAGTTCAGGTCGGCCACCCTACGAGCAGTACTTC
CASSSGRPPYEQYF
>TRBV7-9|.|TRBJ1-2|.
TGTGCCAGCAGCGAGGGCTCCGGAACCCCCTATGGCGACACCTTC
CASSEGSGTPYGDTF
>TRBV7-9|.|TRBJ2-3|.
TGTGCCAGCCCAGGCGTCCAGGGTAGGACTAAACCGGATACGCAGTATTTT
CASPGVQGRTKPDTQYF
>TRBV6-5|TRBD2|TRBJ2-1|many
TGTGCCAGCAGTTACGCGTCTAGCGGAGCGGCCGACGAGCAGTTCTTC
CASSYASSGAADEQFF
>TRBV3-1|.|TRBJ2-3|many
TGTGCCAGCAGTCCCGAGATGGACTCTCGGACAGATACGCAGTATTTT
CASSPEMDSRTDTQYF
>TRBV7-2|.|TRBJ2-3|.
TGTGCCAGCAGCTTAGCTCCGGCAGATACGCAGTATTTT
CASSLAPADTQYF
>TRBV20-1|.|TRBJ2-1|many
TGCAGTGCTTTGAAGGGGTACAATGAGCAGTTCTTC
CSALKGYNEQFF
>TRBV7-6|TRBD2|TRBJ2-7|many
TGTGCCAGCAGCTTATTAGCGGGAGGAAGGAACGAGCAGTACTTC
CASSLLAGGRNEQYF
>TRBV3-1|TRBD1|TRBJ2-5|many
TGTGCCAGCAGACCCGGGACAGTCCAAGAGACCCAGTACTTC
CASRPGTVQETQYF
>TRBV27|.|TRBJ2-5|few
TGTGCCAGCAGTCCGTCCTCCTCATGGTTAAAAGAGACCCAGTACTTC
CASSPSSSWLKETQYF
>TRBV7-2|TRBD1|TRBJ1-5|many
TGTGCCAGCAGCACTCAGGGACAGGTCAATCAGCCCCAGCATTTT
CASSTQGQVNQPQHF
>TRBV7-8|TRBD1|TRBJ1-5|many
TGTGCCAGCAGCTTCGGGACAGGGTTTCGACAGCCCCAGCATTTT
CASSFGTGFRQPQHF
>TRBV7-8|TRBD1|TRBJ1-1|many
TGTGCCAGCAGCCCCCGGACAGGGTTGATTTCGTTTGGCGCCACTGAAGCTTTCTTT
CASSPRTGLISFGATEAFF
>TRBV3-1|.|TRBJ2-1|many
TGTGCCAGCAGCCAAATCGAGCTTTACAATGAGCAGTTCTTC
CASSQIELYNEQFF
>TRBV5-1|TRBD2|TRBJ2-1|many
TGCGCCAGCAGCTTTCTCGACAGGGAAAGCGGGGGACTAGCGGGAGCAACAGGCAATGAGCAGTTCTTC
CASSFLDRESGGLAGATGNEQFF
>TRBV5-6|TRBD1|TRBJ2-3|many
TGTGCCAGCAGCGTCGGACAGGGCTCCGCTAGCACAGATACGCAGTATTTT
CASSVGQGSASTDTQYF
>TRBV19|TRBD1|TRBJ1-2|few
TGTGCCAGTAGTCCCGGGACAGAGTATGGCTACACCTTC
CASSPGTEYGYTF
>TRBV5-1|TRBD1|TRBJ1-1|many
TGCGCCAGCAGCTCAGAGACAGGGGGCCCTGTTGTCGCTTTCTTT
CASSSETGGPVVAFF
>TRBV10-3|.|TRBJ1-5|many
TGTGCCATCAGTGAGCCAGGGCGGGAGCCCCAGCATTTT
CAISEPGREPQHF
>TRBV12-3/TRBV12-4|.|TRBJ2-2|many
TGTGCCAGCAGTGACTCGAGCGCGGCCACCGGGGAGCTGTTTTTT
CASSDSSAATGELFF
>TRBV10-2|TRBD2|TRBJ2-3|many
TGCGCCAGCAGTGAGTCGGCGGGGGGGCGACGCACAGATACGCAGTATTTT
CASSESAGGRRTDTQYF
>TRBV24-1|TRBD1|TRBJ2-2|many
TGTGCCACCAGTGATCCCGGGACAGGGAAGACCGGGGAGCTGTTTTTT
CATSDPGTGKTGELFF
>TRBV20-1|.|TRBJ1-2|many
TGCAGTGCTGAACAGGGATCTGATGGCTACACCTTC
CSAEQGSDGYTF
>TRBV28|.|TRBJ1-2|many
TGTGCCAGCAGTTTAACGGGCGGACAGAACTATGGCTACACCTTC
CASSLTGGQNYGYTF
>TRBV5-1|.|TRBJ2-5|many
TGCGCCAGCAGCTTAACAGGGAGTAGGGAGACCCAGTACTTC
CASSLTGSRETQYF
>TRBV5-5|TRBD1|TRBJ2-5|many
TGTGCCAGCAGCTTGTTACAGGGGTACCAAGAGACCCAGTACTTC
CASSLLQGYQETQYF
>TRBV15|TRBD1|TRBJ2-2|many
TGTGCCACCAGCAGCGGAGTCACCGGGACAGGGAGACTTGCCGGGGAGCTGTTTTTT
CATSSGVTGTGRLAGELFF
>TRBV5-1|TRBD1|TRBJ1-1|many
TGCGCCAGCAGCTTGGCCGATTTTGATCCCGGCCGGGACAGGGATATGAACACTGAAGCTTTCTTT
CASSLADFDPGRDRDMNTEAFF
>TRBV19|TRBD1|TRBJ2-1|.
TGTGCCAGTAGTATAGTGGGACAGGGGGCCAATGAGCAGTTCTTC
CASSIVGQGANEQFF
>TRBV12-3/TRBV12-4|TRBD1|TRBJ1-2|many
TGTGCCAGCAGTTTTGGGCAGGGGGACGGCTACACCTTC
CASSFGQGDGYTF
>TRBV5-4|TRBD1|TRBJ1-2|many
TGTGCCAGCAGCGCCCCACAGGGGAGCTATGGCTACACCTTC
CASSAPQGSYGYTF
>TRBV20-1|.|TRBJ1-5|many
TGCAGTGCTACAGCAGCCCCCAATCAGCCCCAGCATTTT
CSATAAPNQPQHF
>TRBV24-1|.|TRBJ2-2|many
TGTGCCACTGGCAGTACCGGGGAGCTGTTTTTT
CATGSTGELFF
>TRBV5-1|TRBD2|TRBJ2-7|many
TGCGCCAGCGGCTCCACTAGCGGCTCCTACGAGCAGTACTTC
CASGSTSGSYEQYF
>TRBV15|.|TRBJ1-5|many
TGTGCCACCAGCAGAGGCAGGAGGGTAGGGAGCAATCAGCCCCAGCATTTT
CATSRGRRVGSNQPQHF
>TRBV5-5|.|TRBJ2-5|many
TGTGCCAGCAGCTCCACGCGACAGCGAGTTTTGGAGACCCAGTACTTC
CASSSTRQRVLETQYF
>TRBV6-2/TRBV6-3|TRBD2|TRBJ2-7|many
TGTGCCAGCAGTTACTCGCCGACTAGCGGATACGAGCAGTACTTC
CASSYSPTSGYEQYF
>TRBV7-7|.|TRBJ2-5|many
TGTGCTAGCAGCCATATGGGCAGACAAGAGACCCAGTACTTC
CASSHMGRQETQYF